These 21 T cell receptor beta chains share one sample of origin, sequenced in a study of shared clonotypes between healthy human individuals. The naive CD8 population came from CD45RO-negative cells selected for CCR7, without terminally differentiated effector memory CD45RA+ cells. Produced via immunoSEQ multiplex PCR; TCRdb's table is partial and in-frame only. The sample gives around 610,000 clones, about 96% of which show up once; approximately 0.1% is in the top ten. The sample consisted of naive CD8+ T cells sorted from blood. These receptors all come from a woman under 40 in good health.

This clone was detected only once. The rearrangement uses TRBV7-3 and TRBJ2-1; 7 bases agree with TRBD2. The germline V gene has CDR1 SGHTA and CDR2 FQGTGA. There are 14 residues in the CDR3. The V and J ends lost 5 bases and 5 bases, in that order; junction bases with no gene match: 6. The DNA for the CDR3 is TGTGCCAGCAGCCCTGGACTAGGACACAATGAGCAGTTCTTC. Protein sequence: CASSPGLGHNEQFF.

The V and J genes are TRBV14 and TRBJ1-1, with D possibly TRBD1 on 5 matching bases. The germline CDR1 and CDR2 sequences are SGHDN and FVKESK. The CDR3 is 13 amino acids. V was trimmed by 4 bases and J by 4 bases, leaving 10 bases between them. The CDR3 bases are TGTGCCAGCAGCCGGGACCTGATCACTGAAGCTTTCTTT. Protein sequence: CASSRDLITEAFF.

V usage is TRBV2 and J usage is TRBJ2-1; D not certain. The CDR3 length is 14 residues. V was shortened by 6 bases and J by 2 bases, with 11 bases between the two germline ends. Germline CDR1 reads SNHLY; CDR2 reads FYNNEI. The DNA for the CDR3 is TGTGCCAGCAGGGATGGATTCACCTACAATGAGCAGTTCTTC. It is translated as CASRDGFTYNEQFF.

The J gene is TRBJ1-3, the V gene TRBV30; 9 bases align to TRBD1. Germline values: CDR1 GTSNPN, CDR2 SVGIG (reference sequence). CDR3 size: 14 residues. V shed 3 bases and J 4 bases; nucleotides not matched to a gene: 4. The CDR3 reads CAWSLGTGGNTIYF. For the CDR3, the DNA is TGTGCCTGGAGCTTAGGGACAGGGGGAAACACCATATATTTT.

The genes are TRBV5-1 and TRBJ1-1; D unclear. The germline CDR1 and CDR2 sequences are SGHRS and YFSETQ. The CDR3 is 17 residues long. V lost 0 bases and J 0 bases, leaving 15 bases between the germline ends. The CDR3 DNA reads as TGCGCCAGCAGCTTGGGACGATTTGGTGGCATGAACACTGAAGCTTTCTTT. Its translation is CASSLGRFGGMNTEAFF.

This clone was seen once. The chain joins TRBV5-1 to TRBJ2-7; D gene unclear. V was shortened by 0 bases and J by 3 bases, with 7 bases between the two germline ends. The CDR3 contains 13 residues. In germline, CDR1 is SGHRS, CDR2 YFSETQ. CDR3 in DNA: TGCGCCAGCAGCTTGGCCGTCGGCTACGAGCAGTACTTC. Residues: CASSLAVGYEQYF.

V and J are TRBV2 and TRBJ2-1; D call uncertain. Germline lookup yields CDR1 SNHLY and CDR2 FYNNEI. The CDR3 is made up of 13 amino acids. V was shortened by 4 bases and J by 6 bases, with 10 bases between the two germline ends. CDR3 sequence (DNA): TGTGCCAGCAGTGTACTAATTCTCAATGAGCAGTTCTTC. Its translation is CASSVLILNEQFF. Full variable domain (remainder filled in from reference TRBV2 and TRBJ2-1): EPEVTQTPSHQVTQMGQEVILRCVPISNHLYFYWYRQILGQKVEFLVSFYNNEISEKSEIFDDQFSVERPDGSNFTLKIRSTKLEDSAMYFCASSVLILNEQFFGPGTRLTVL.

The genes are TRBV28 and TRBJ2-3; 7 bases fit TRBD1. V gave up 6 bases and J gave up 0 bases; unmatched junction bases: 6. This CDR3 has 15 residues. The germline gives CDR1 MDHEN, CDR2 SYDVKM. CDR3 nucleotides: TGTGCCAGCAGGGACGGACAGGAGAGCACAGATACGCAGTATTTT. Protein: CASRDGQESTDTQYF.

Here the CDR3 DNA reads TGTGCCAGCAGCTTCTGGGGGAACTATGGCTACACCTTC. Its translation: CASSFWGNYGYTF. This sequence joins TRBV28 and TRBJ1-2, with D perhaps matching TRBD1 (5 bases). Trimming cost V 6 bases and J 2 bases, with 10 bases left between them. The CDR3 covers 13 residues. Germline values: CDR1 MDHEN, CDR2 SYDVKM.

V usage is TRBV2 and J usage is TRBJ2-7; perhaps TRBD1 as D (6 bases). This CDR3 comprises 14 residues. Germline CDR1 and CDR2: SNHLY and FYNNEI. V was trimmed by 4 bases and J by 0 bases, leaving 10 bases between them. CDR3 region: CASSGTVSSYEQYF. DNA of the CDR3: TGTGCCAGCAGTGGGACAGTGTCCTCCTACGAGCAGTACTTC.

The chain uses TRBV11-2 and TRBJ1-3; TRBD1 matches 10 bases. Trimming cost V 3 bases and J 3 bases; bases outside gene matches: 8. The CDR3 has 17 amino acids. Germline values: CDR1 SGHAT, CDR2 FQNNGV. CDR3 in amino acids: CASSFGTGVVRGNTIYF. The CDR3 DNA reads TGTGCCAGCAGCTTCGGGACAGGGGTTGTGCGTGGAAACACCATATATTTT.

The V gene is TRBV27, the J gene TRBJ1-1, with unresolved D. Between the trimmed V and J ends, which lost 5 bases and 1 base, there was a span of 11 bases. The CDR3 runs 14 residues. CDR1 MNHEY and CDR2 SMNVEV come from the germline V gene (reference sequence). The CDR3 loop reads CASSEGIPNTEAFF. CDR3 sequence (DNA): TGTGCCAGCAGTGAGGGTATCCCGAACACTGAAGCTTTCTTT.

The CDR3 loop reads CASSDWVTSNQPQHF. The CDR3 coding sequence is TGTGCCAGCAGTGATTGGGTAACAAGCAATCAGCCCCAGCATTTT. The rearrangement joins TRBV6-1 to TRBJ1-5, with D hard to call. CDR3 length: 15 residues. The germline V and J ends were trimmed by 3 bases and 1 base, with 10 bases remaining between them. Germline V gene sequence: CDR1 MNHNS, CDR2 SASEGT.

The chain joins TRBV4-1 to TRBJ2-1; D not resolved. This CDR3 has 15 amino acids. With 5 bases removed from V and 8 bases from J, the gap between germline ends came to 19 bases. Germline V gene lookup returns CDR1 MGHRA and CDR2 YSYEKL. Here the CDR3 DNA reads TGCGCCAGCAGCACCGAATGGACCCCGTTGGATGAGCAGTTCTTC. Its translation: CASSTEWTPLDEQFF.

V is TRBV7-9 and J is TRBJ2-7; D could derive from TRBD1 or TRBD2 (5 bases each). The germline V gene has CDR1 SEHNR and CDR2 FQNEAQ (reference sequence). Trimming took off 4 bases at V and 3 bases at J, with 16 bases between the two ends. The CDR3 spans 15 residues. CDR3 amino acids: CASSSTSGPIYEQYF. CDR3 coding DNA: TGTGCCAGCAGCTCGACGTCGGGACCAATCTACGAGCAGTACTTC.

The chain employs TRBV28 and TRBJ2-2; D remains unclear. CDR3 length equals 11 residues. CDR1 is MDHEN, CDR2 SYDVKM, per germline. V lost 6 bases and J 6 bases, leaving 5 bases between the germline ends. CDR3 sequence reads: CASSPAGELFF. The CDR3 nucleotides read TGTGCCAGCAGCCCGGCCGGGGAGCTGTTTTTT.

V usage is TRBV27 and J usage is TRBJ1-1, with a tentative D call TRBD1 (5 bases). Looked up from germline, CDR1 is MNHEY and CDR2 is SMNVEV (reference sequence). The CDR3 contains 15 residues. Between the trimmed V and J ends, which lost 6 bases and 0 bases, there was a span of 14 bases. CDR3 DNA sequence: TGTGCCAGCAGCGTACGACAGCCCATGAACACTGAAGCTTTCTTT. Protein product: CASSVRQPMNTEAFF.

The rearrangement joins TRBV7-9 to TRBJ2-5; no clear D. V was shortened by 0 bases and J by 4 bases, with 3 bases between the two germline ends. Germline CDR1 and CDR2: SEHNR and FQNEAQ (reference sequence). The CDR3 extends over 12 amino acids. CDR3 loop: CASSLAAETQYF. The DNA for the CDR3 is TGTGCCAGCAGCTTAGCGGCAGAGACCCAGTACTTC.

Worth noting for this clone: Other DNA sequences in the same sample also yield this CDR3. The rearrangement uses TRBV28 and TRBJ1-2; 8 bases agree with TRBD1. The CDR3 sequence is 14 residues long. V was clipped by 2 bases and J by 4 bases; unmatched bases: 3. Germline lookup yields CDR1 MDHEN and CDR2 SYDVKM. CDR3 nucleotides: TGTGCCAGCAGTTTACAGGGGGCAGGCTATGGCTACACCTTC. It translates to CASSLQGAGYGYTF.

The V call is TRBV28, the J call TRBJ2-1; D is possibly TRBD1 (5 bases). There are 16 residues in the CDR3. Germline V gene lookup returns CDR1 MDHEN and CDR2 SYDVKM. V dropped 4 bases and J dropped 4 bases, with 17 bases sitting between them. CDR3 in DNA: TGTGCCAGCAGTTCAATTACCAAGACAGTATACAATGAGCAGTTCTTC. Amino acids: CASSSITKTVYNEQFF. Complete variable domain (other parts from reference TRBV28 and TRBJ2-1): DVKVTQSSRYLVKRTGEKVFLECVQDMDHENMFWYRQDPGLGLRLIYFSYDVKMKEKGDIPEGYSVSREKKERFSLILESASTNQTSMYLCASSSITKTVYNEQFFGPGTRLTVL.

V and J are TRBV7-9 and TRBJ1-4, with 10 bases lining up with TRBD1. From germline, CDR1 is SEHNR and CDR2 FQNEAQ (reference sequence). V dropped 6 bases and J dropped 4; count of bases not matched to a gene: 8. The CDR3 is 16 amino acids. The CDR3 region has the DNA TGTGCCAGCAGGGGCCGGGACAGGGGTCTTAATGAAAAACTGTTTTTT. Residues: CASRGRDRGLNEKLFF. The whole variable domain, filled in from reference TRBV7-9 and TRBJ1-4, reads DTGVSQNPRHKITKRGQNVTFRCDPISEHNRLYWYRQTLGQGPEFLTYFQNEAQLEKSRLLSDRFSAERPKGSFSTLEIQRTEQGDSAMYLCASRGRDRGLNEKLFFGSGTQLSVL.